This T cell receptor (beta chain) was identified in a study of blood T cell repertoires in COVID-19. Study information: Collection of acute and convalescent COVID-19 samples took place in the United States, Italy and Spain. T cells, B-cell-depleted T cells, or PBMCs supplied cDNA or gDNA.

As originally analysed: The authors estimated nucleated cell counts from reference gene primer amplification. Method: immunoSEQ multiplex PCR; TCRdb's copy keeps in-frame clones and lacks some. V, J and clone size were drawn from that table, and D and trimming were deduced from the DNA. The profile shows around 70,000 clones, around 75% of them singletons. Worth noting for this clone: At one boundary the junction diverges from the germline segment, which might be a read error.

CDR3 length equals 14 residues. Per germline, CDR1 ENHRY and CDR2 SYGVKD. The sequencing sample was made of peripheral blood. The rearrangement joins TRBV10-3 to TRBJ1-1, with 7 bases matching TRBD1. The receptor was derived from a man in his 70s with acute or convalescent COVID-19. Here the CDR3 DNA reads TGTGCCATCAGTGAGGGCAGGGGGAACCCTGAAGCTTTCTTT. Protein sequence: CAISEGRGNPEAFF.